Following are 9 T cell receptor beta chains from one sample sequenced in a study of blood T cells in healthy people across ages. Sample-barcoded 5' priming and a J-beta primer mix drove a second PCR of about 6 to 12 cycles. TCRdb ran MiXCR on the 5' RACE reads and lists one entry per CDR3 protein. The sample has about 1.8 million distinct CDR3 sequences; roughly 49% are singletons. Sequenced input: blood. The receptors here all came from a woman aged 40-49 years in good health.

The CDR3 loop is CASSSGLAGSQPSYEQYF. The CDR3, as DNA: TGTGCCAGCAGCTCCGGACTAGCGGGGTCACAACCATCCTACGAGCAGTACTTC. V and J are TRBV11-1 and TRBJ2-5; TRBD2 aligns across 12 bases. The closer fit of TRBJ2-7 to the DNA end suggests the J call may be wrong. Germline V gene data show CDR1 as SGHAT and CDR2 as FQDESV (reference sequence). The CDR3 consists of 18 residues.

This clonotype has only a few counts. V usage is TRBV20-1 and J usage is TRBJ2-3; tentatively, D is TRBD2 (7 bases). The CDR3 consists of 14 residues. The V and J ends lost 6 bases and 3 bases respectively, with 16 bases between them. Germline loops: CDR1 DFQATT, CDR2 SNEGSKA (reference sequence). The CDR3 loop reads CSAQRGGRTDTQYF. Here the CDR3 DNA reads TGCAGTGCCCAGAGGGGGGGCCGTACAGATACGCAGTATTTT.

This chain joins TRBV29-1 and TRBJ2-7; D unresolved. Per germline, CDR1 SQVTM and CDR2 ANQGSEA. The CDR3 consists of 12 residues. V was cut by 3 bases and J by 3 bases, with 9 bases left in between. CDR3 residues: CSVEVGRYEQYF. The CDR3 nucleotides read TGCAGCGTTGAGGTAGGGCGCTACGAGCAGTACTTC.

The rearrangement joins TRBV5-1 to TRBJ2-7; a possible D gene is TRBD2 (5 bases). Trimming cost V 4 bases and J 4 bases, with 15 bases left between them. The CDR3 totals 14 residues. Germline-derived CDR1 and CDR2 are SGHRS and YFSETQ. In nucleotides, the CDR3 is TGCGCCAGCAGCGCCGGGGTCGCCGGGTACGAGCAGTACTTC. Translation gives CASSAGVAGYEQYF.

The rearrangement joins TRBV28 to TRBJ2-7; D assignment may be TRBD1 or TRBD2 (7 bases each). Per the germline V gene, CDR1 is MDHEN and CDR2 is SYDVKM. This CDR3 region has 14 residues. The V and J ends lost 10 bases and 0 bases respectively, with 16 bases between them. CDR3 region: CATSSGTASYEQYF. CDR3 DNA: TGTGCCACTTCAAGCGGGACAGCCTCCTACGAGCAGTACTTC.

This clonotype was counted a few times. The CDR3 spells CASSPYSKGNSPLHF. The CDR3, as DNA: TGTGCCAGCAGCCCCTACAGTAAGGGGAATTCACCCCTCCACTTT. The genes are TRBV6-5 and TRBJ1-6; perhaps TRBD1 as D (5 bases). With 6 bases removed from V and 7 bases from J, the gap between germline ends came to 16 bases. The CDR3 spans 15 residues. CDR1 is MNHEY and CDR2 is SVGAGI in the germline V gene.

The V and J genes are TRBV29-1 and TRBJ2-1; D may be TRBD2 (7 bases). V lost 6 bases and J 8 bases, leaving 17 bases between the germline ends. In germline, CDR1 is SQVTM, CDR2 ANQGSEA. The CDR3 spans 13 residues. CDR3 bases: TGCAGCGTGGAGGGGGGGTCGCCGCATGAGCAGTTCTTC. It codes for CSVEGGSPHEQFF.

The chain employs TRBV27 and TRBJ2-3; 9 bases line up with TRBD1. CDR1 and CDR2 from the germline V gene are MNHEY and SMNVEV (reference sequence). The junction had 14 bases not matched to a gene; V was cut back by 1 base and J by 0 bases. The CDR3 has 20 residues. The CDR3 reads CASSLFGGPGTGPSTDTQYF. CDR3 bases: TGTGCCAGCAGTTTATTCGGGGGTCCCGGGACAGGGCCTAGCACAGATACGCAGTATTTT.

V usage is TRBV6-1 and J usage is TRBJ2-5; 9 nucleotides align to TRBD1. This CDR3 has 14 residues. V shed 6 bases, J shed 4 bases, and the junction held 6 bases outside the gene matches. Germline CDR1 and CDR2: MNHNS and SASEGT. The CDR3 DNA reads as TGTGCCAGCAGAGAAAGGGGACAGGGAGAGACCCAGTACTTC. Amino acids: CASRERGQGETQYF.